The next 3 T cell receptor beta chains were all read from a single sample in a study of blood T cell repertoires in COVID-19. Libraries were prepared by immunoSEQ multiplex PCR; TCRdb keeps only in-frame clonotypes and omits some of them. There are about 410,000 clones in the sample; roughly 85% occur only once, and roughly 1.4% lies in the top ten. Specimen: peripheral blood. The source is a woman aged 25 to 39 with active or convalescent COVID-19.

The J gene is TRBJ1-1, the V gene TRBV25-1; possible D gene TRBD1, 6 bases. The germline gives CDR1 MGHDK, CDR2 SYGVNS. V was clipped by 3 bases and J by 1 base, with 12 bases between them. The CDR3 has 15 amino acids. The CDR3 is CASSDPRTANTEAFF. The CDR3 bases are TGTGCCAGCAGTGACCCCAGGACAGCGAACACTGAAGCTTTCTTT.

The rearrangement joins TRBV19 to TRBJ2-7, with D perhaps matching TRBD2 (5 bases). Per the germline V gene, CDR1 is LNHDA and CDR2 is SQIVND (reference sequence). The CDR3 contains 15 residues. With 2 bases removed from V and 4 bases from J, the gap between germline ends came to 15 bases. The CDR3 loop is CASSIREQAWYEQYF. The CDR3 DNA sequence: TGTGCCAGTAGTATAAGGGAGCAGGCGTGGTACGAGCAGTACTTC.

The chain joins TRBV20-1 to TRBJ1-4; no reliable D call. The CDR3 is 14 residues long. Trimming left V 3 bases short and J 8 bases short, with 16 bases between. In germline, CDR1 is DFQATT, CDR2 SNEGSKA (reference sequence). The CDR3 DNA follows: TGCAGTGCTAGTTTGACCCGCGGTATAGAAAAACTGTTTTTT. Translation: CSASLTRGIEKLFF.